The 8 T cell receptor beta chains listed next were all sequenced from one sample in a study of long-term antiretroviral therapy in people with HIV. The run of the v3.0 immunoSEQ assay was at survey level. Produced via immunoSEQ multiplex PCR; TCRdb's table is partial and in-frame only. The data hold fewer than 40,000 clones, with roughly three quarters observed a single time. This sample comprised unsorted PBMCs, obtained 3.1 years after starting antiretroviral therapy. The receptors were gathered from a woman aged 45-60 years with HIV.

J is TRBJ2-7 and V is TRBV28; 9 nucleotides line up with TRBD1. Germline assignment: CDR1 MDHEN and CDR2 SYDVKM. V gave up 5 bases and J gave up 2 bases; unmatched junction bases: 7. This CDR3 has 15 residues. The DNA of the CDR3 is TGTGCCAGCAGTCCCCCCGGGACAGGGACCTACGAGCAGTACTTC. This sequence encodes CASSPPGTGTYEQYF.

V and J are TRBV4-1 and TRBJ2-3, with TRBD2 matching 10 bases. V gave up 4 bases and J gave up 7 bases; unmatched junction bases: 11. This CDR3 is built from 16 residues. Per the germline V gene, CDR1 is MGHRA and CDR2 is YSYEKL. CDR3 nucleotides: TGCGCCAGCAGCCGATCCCGTCTAGCGGGGGAATATACGCAGTATTTT. This translates into CASSRSRLAGEYTQYF.

The genes are TRBV5-1 and TRBJ2-2; D is perhaps TRBD2 (6 bases). CDR1 is SGHRS, CDR2 YFSETQ, per germline. V shed 0 bases and J shed 5 bases, with 11 bases lying between them. CDR3 length: 15 residues. CDR3 loop: CASSLGGGATGELFF. In DNA form, the CDR3 reads TGCGCCAGCAGCTTGGGAGGAGGGGCAACCGGGGAGCTGTTTTTT.

The V and J genes are TRBV6-4 and TRBJ2-1, with D perhaps matching TRBD2 (6 bases). The germline V gene encodes CDR1 MRHNA and CDR2 SNTAGT. The CDR3 sequence is 13 residues long. V lost 2 bases and J 9 bases, leaving 11 bases between the germline ends. As DNA, the CDR3 is TGTGCCAGCAGTGACACTAGCACCGGTGAGCAGTTCTTC. It specifies CASSDTSTGEQFF.

This clone was seen a handful of times. This CDR3 is CASSWDRGNNEKLFF. The CDR3 coding sequence is TGTGCCAGCAGTTGGGACAGGGGGAATAATGAAAAACTGTTTTTT. This chain joins TRBV28 and TRBJ1-4; 11 positions agree with TRBD1. CDR1 is MDHEN, CDR2 SYDVKM, per germline. This CDR3 has 15 residues. The ends lost 4 bases at V and 4 bases at J; junction bases unmatched: 2.

V is TRBV5-1 and J is TRBJ2-5; 14 positions agree with TRBD2. Unmatched junction bases numbered 10, after V lost 4 bases and J lost 5 bases. The CDR3 runs 17 residues. Germline CDR1 is SGHRS and CDR2 is YFSETQ. The CDR3 DNA reads TGCGCCAGCAGCGGGGGACTAGCGGGGGCCCAAGGGGAGACCCAGTACTTC. It encodes CASSGGLAGAQGETQYF.

The V and J genes are TRBV11-2 and TRBJ1-6; D unresolved. V lost 2 bases to trimming and J lost 12 bases, with 20 bases between them. The germline gives CDR1 SGHAT, CDR2 FQNNGV. This CDR3 contains 16 residues. CDR3 sequence (DNA): TGTGCCAGCAGCTTATTGGCGGCAGGAGGCATCAAACCCCTCCACTTT. This encodes CASSLLAAGGIKPLHF.

V is TRBV7-9 and J is TRBJ1-2, with D unresolved. The CDR3 consists of 13 residues. Germline assignment: CDR1 SEHNR and CDR2 FQNEAQ (reference sequence). The V and J ends lost 3 bases and 6 bases respectively, with 11 bases between them. The CDR3 spells CASSFGGIDGYTF. CDR3 coding DNA: TGTGCCAGCAGCTTTGGAGGGATTGATGGCTACACCTTC.